What follows are 26 T cell receptor beta chains derived from one specimen sequenced in a study of T cells in Graves' hyperthyroidism and ophthalmopathy. What was amplified from RNA transcripts were TCR beta CDR3 regions. First-round RT-PCR of the TCR CDR3 relied on the HTBI primer set. TCRdb redid the calling of the multiplex PCR reads with MiXCR, one entry per CDR3 protein. The data hold about 570,000 distinct CDR3 sequences, with 46% observed a single time. Sequenced input: peripheral blood or thyroid tissue (not recorded which). Every receptor here comes from an adult woman with Graves' disease, either hyperthyroidism or ophthalmopathy (not recorded which).

V gene TRBV20-1 combines with J gene TRBJ2-7; 7 positions agree with TRBD2. This CDR3 spans 14 amino acids. V lost 6 bases to trimming and J lost 5 bases; unmatched junction nucleotides: 13. In germline, CDR1 is DFQATT, CDR2 SNEGSKA (reference sequence). The CDR3 coding sequence is TGCAGTGCCCAGGACCTGGGAGGGCCGGACGAGCAGTACTTC. It encodes CSAQDLGGPDEQYF.

This clonotype was detected only once. This rearrangement joins TRBV2 to TRBJ2-2, with TRBD2 identical over 10 bases. The CDR3 is 16 residues long. V shed 5 bases and J 3 bases; nucleotides not matched to a gene: 6. The V gene's germline CDR1 is SNHLY and CDR2 FYNNEI. Here the CDR3 DNA reads TGTGCCAGCAGTTACCTCCTAGCGGGAGACACCGGGGAGCTGTTTTTT. This gives the protein CASSYLLAGDTGELFF.

This clonotype has at least ten counts. The CDR3 bases are TGTGCCAGCAGTTCCCCGGGACAAAGGGGTGAAAAACTGTTTTTT. This codes for CASSSPGQRGEKLFF. V gene TRBV12-3 or TRBV12-4 combines with J gene TRBJ1-4; possible D gene TRBD1, 6 bases. The ends were cut back, 4 bases at V and 7 bases at J, with 16 bases in the middle. This CDR3 region has 15 residues.

CDR3 in DNA: TGTGCCAGCAGCCCTCACACTGGGGGAAGCGGCTACACCTTC. As protein: CASSPHTGGSGYTF. The chain carries TRBV7-9 and TRBJ1-2; the D gene is possibly TRBD1 (5 bases). V was pared by 5 bases and J by 8 bases, with 18 bases between. There are 14 residues in the CDR3. Looked up from germline, CDR1 is SEHNR and CDR2 is FQNEAQ (reference sequence).

The rearrangement joins TRBV28 to TRBJ1-2; the D gene is possibly TRBD1 (5 bases). The CDR3 totals 16 residues. Trimming removed 3 bases at V and 1 base at J, with 15 bases between. Germline assignment: CDR1 MDHEN and CDR2 SYDVKM. The CDR3 DNA follows: TGTGCCAGCAGTTTGATGGACGGGACGATTAACTATGGCTACACCTTC. The encoded protein is CASSLMDGTINYGYTF.

At least ten counts were recorded for this clonotype. The CDR3 DNA reads as TGCAGTGCTAGAGGCTTCTTAGGGACAGGAGGCCTCGAGCAGTACTTC. It specifies CSARGFLGTGGLEQYF. The V call is TRBV20-1, the J call TRBJ2-7; TRBD1 agrees at 8 bases. Germline lookup yields CDR1 DFQATT and CDR2 SNEGSKA (reference sequence). V lost 1 base, J lost 6 bases, and 14 bases stayed unmatched. The CDR3 spans 16 residues.

The chain employs TRBV20-1 and TRBJ2-6, with D possibly TRBD1 on 6 matching bases. Germline CDR1 is DFQATT and CDR2 is SNEGSKA (reference sequence). With 1 base removed from V and 4 bases from J, the gap between germline ends came to 17 bases. The CDR3 contains 17 residues. Written as DNA, the CDR3 is TGCAGTGCTAGAGCCGTACAGGGATTGTTCGGGGCCAACGTCCTGACTTTC. Its protein product is CSARAVQGLFGANVLTF.

This chain joins TRBV12-3 or TRBV12-4 and TRBJ2-2, with 11 bases that match TRBD2. After removal of 5 bases from V and 5 bases from J, the junction contained 10 bases not matched to a gene. The CDR3 is 17 amino acids. The CDR3 sequence: CASSPATSGSWTGELFF. In DNA, the CDR3 is TGTGCCAGCAGTCCCGCCACTAGCGGGAGTTGGACCGGGGAGCTGTTTTTT.

The chain couples TRBV20-1 to TRBJ2-7, with D perhaps assigned TRBD1 or TRBD2 (6 bases each). Germline CDR1 and CDR2: DFQATT and SNEGSKA (reference sequence). The CDR3 runs to 10 residues. The CDR3 here is CSASGGMTVV. CDR3 DNA sequence: TGCAGTGCTAGCGGGGGCATGACAGTAGTC.

The rearrangement uses TRBV6-2 or TRBV6-3 and TRBJ2-2; D may match TRBD1 or TRBD2 (5 bases each). V lost 2 bases and J 2 bases, leaving 21 bases between the germline ends. The CDR3 is 19 amino acids. CDR1 is MNHEY and CDR2 is SVGEGT in the germline V gene. The CDR3 loop reads CASSYVWSGSGHNTGELFF. In DNA, the CDR3 is TGTGCCAGCAGTTACGTTTGGTCGGGGTCAGGACATAACACCGGGGAGCTGTTTTTT.

This clonotype was found many times. The chain uses TRBV5-1 and TRBJ1-2; 9 positions agree with TRBD1. CDR3 length: 15 residues. J was trimmed by 2 bases and V by 4 bases; bases with no gene match: 6. The germline V gene encodes CDR1 SGHRS and CDR2 YFSETQ. This CDR3 is CASSRGTGSNYGYTF. CDR3 in DNA: TGCGCCAGCAGCCGGGGGACAGGGTCGAACTATGGCTACACCTTC.

This clonotype was seen just once. The rearrangement uses TRBV14 and TRBJ2-6; possible D gene TRBD1, 6 bases. CDR3 length: 15 amino acids. Germline loops: CDR1 SGHDN, CDR2 FVKESK. Trimming left V 5 bases short and J 1 base short, with 9 bases between. CDR3 loop: CASSKRGSGANVLTF. The CDR3 nucleotides are TGTGCCAGCAGCAAAAGGGGGTCTGGGGCCAACGTCCTGACTTTC.

This clonotype showed up just a few times. The chain carries TRBV9 and TRBJ1-5; no clear D gene. This CDR3 is 14 amino acids long. Germline V gene sequence: CDR1 SGDLS, CDR2 YYNGEE. V gave up 3 bases and J gave up 4 bases, with 11 bases separating them. The CDR3, as DNA: TGTGCCAGCAGCGGAGGGTCGGGGAATCAGCCCCAGCATTTT. It codes for CASSGGSGNQPQHF.

The V and J genes are TRBV7-8 and TRBJ1-1, with 7 bases lining up with TRBD1. CDR1 and CDR2 from the germline V gene are SGHVS and FQNEAQ. Unmatched junction bases numbered 8, after V lost 6 bases and J lost 7 bases. The CDR3 is 13 amino acids. CDR3 coding DNA: TGTGCCAGCAGTACCGACAGGGTTAATGAAGCTTTCTTT. Translating it yields CASSTDRVNEAFF.

This clonotype occurred many times. This chain links TRBV14 with TRBJ2-5; D perhaps matches TRBD2 (5 bases). Germline lookup yields CDR1 SGHDN and CDR2 FVKESK. The CDR3 contains 14 residues. Trimming took 5 bases from V and 7 from J, leaving 17 bases between them. The CDR3 protein is CASSKGPPRGTQYF. The CDR3 DNA sequence: TGTGCCAGCAGCAAAGGACCCCCTCGGGGGACCCAGTACTTC.

This chain connects TRBV7-2 to TRBJ1-2, with D perhaps matching TRBD1 (5 bases). V shed 1 base and J shed 4 bases, with 13 bases lying between them. Germline V gives CDR1 SGHTA, CDR2 FQGNSA. The CDR3 has 15 amino acids. The CDR3 loop reads CASSLGEAGIYGYTF. CDR3 DNA sequence: TGTGCCAGCAGCTTAGGGGAAGCAGGGATCTATGGCTACACCTTC.

This clonotype has a count of ten or more. This chain joins TRBV20-1 and TRBJ2-2; 14 bases are shared with TRBD2. CDR3 length equals 16 residues. The V segment lost 3 bases and the J segment 5 bases; nucleotides outside the gene matches: 5. Germline V gives CDR1 DFQATT, CDR2 SNEGSKA (reference sequence). This chain's CDR3 is CSARGLAGVETGELFF. Here the CDR3 DNA reads TGCAGTGCTAGGGGACTAGCGGGAGTAGAAACCGGGGAGCTGTTTTTT.

The CDR3 reads CASSLMGTYEQYF. For the CDR3, the DNA is TGCGCCAGCAGCTTGATGGGGACCTACGAGCAGTACTTC. V gene TRBV5-1 combines with J gene TRBJ2-7; D is ambiguous. This CDR3 is built from 13 residues. With 1 base removed from V and 2 bases from J, the gap between germline ends came to 7 bases. Germline assignment: CDR1 SGHRS and CDR2 YFSETQ.

In its sample, this clonotype was seen many times. The chain joins TRBV10-3 to TRBJ2-7; D is perhaps TRBD2 (5 bases). The CDR3 loop spans 12 amino acids. Germline V gene lookup returns CDR1 ENHRY and CDR2 SYGVKD. Trimming removed 9 bases at V and 2 bases at J, with 11 bases between. In nucleotides, the CDR3 is TGTGCCATGAGGACCGGGGCCTACGAGCAGTACTTC. Its translation is CAMRTGAYEQYF.

The CDR3 nucleotides read TGTGCCAGCCCCCACCCCGCGAGTGGCCGAGGGACCCAGTACTTC. Translated, it gives CASPHPASGRGTQYF. V is TRBV9 and J is TRBJ2-5; unclear D gene. The germline gives CDR1 SGDLS, CDR2 YYNGEE. The CDR3 covers 15 residues. Trimming removed 7 bases from V and 7 bases from J, with 23 bases in between.

This clonotype turned up a few times. J is TRBJ2-6 and V is TRBV7-8; D is unresolved. The germline V gene has CDR1 SGHVS and CDR2 FQNEAQ. V was clipped by 2 bases and J by 15 bases, with 5 bases between them. The CDR3 totals 10 residues. Written as DNA, the CDR3 is TGTGCCAGCAGCTTACGACACCTGACTTTC. It translates to CASSLRHLTF. Using reference TRBV7-8 and TRBJ2-6 for the parts outside the CDR3, the full variable domain is GAGVSQSPRYKVAKRGQDVALRCDPISGHVSLFWYQQALGQGPEFLTYFQNEAQLDKSGLPSDRFFAERPEGSVSTLKIQRTQQEDSAVYLCASSLRHLTFGAGSRLTVL.

The chain couples TRBV29-1 to TRBJ2-2; unclear D gene. The ends were cut back, 7 bases at V and 1 base at J, with 4 bases in the middle. Germline-derived CDR1 and CDR2 are SQVTM and ANQGSEA. The CDR3 loop spans 11 amino acids. CDR3 sequence reads: CSAGNTGELFF. CDR3 nucleotides: TGCAGCGCTGGGAACACCGGGGAGCTGTTTTTT.

This chain uses TRBV29-1 with TRBJ2-7, with TRBD2 matching 7 bases. Germline assignment: CDR1 SQVTM and CDR2 ANQGSEA. The V and J ends lost 6 bases and 5 bases, in that order; junction bases with no gene match: 4. CDR3 size: 11 residues. The CDR3 DNA is TGCAGCGTCGCGACTAGCAACGAGCAGTACTTC. It yields the protein CSVATSNEQYF.

The chain carries TRBV12-3 or TRBV12-4 and TRBJ2-7; a possible D gene is TRBD1 (5 bases). Trimming left V 5 bases short and J 3 bases short, with 14 bases between. There are 14 residues in the CDR3. The CDR3 sequence is CASSPWGQGYEQYF. In nucleotides, the CDR3 is TGTGCCAGCAGTCCGTGGGGTCAGGGCTACGAGCAGTACTTC.

This chain uses TRBV7-8 with TRBJ1-6; D remains unclear. V dropped 6 bases and J dropped 9 bases, with 9 bases sitting between them. CDR3 length equals 12 residues. CDR1 is SGHVS and CDR2 is FQNEAQ in the germline V gene. The CDR3 region is CASSWGGSPLHF. DNA of the CDR3: TGTGCCAGCAGTTGGGGTGGTTCACCCCTCCACTTT.

This clonotype was recorded a few times. CDR3 nucleotide sequence: TGCAGTGTGGCAGGGGGCCCGAGCAATCAGCCCCAGCATTTT. It codes for CSVAGGPSNQPQHF. V usage is TRBV20-1 and J usage is TRBJ1-5; TRBD1 matches at 8 bases. The CDR3 extends over 14 amino acids. Germline trimming cut 7 bases from V and 1 base from J; bases unmatched to any gene: 6. CDR1 and CDR2 from the germline V gene are DFQATT and SNEGSKA (reference sequence).